This TCR beta chain is drawn from a study of CD8 T cells in Susac syndrome. For the study at large: The sequenced Susac syndrome patients comprised roughly 6 with active disease and roughly eight in remission.

The CDR3 is made up of 16 amino acids. V was clipped by 2 bases and J by 3 bases, with 14 bases between them. Germline CDR1 KGHSH, CDR2 LQKENI. Random hexamers were used to reverse transcribe the RNA input (roughly 0.5 to 1 ug). Using its own MiXCR run on the immunoSEQ multiplex PCR reads, TCRdb lists one record per CDR3 protein. The repertoire holds some 180,000 distinct CDR3 sequences, about 91% seen once, with over 0.075% in the top ten. The genes are TRBV18 and TRBJ1-5; possibly TRBD1 for D (5 bases). This clonotype originated in a human donor with Susac syndrome. Sequenced input: CD4+ T cells from PBMCs. CDR3 loop: CASSPGGLGANQPQHF. In DNA, the CDR3 is TGTGCCAGCTCACCAGGGGGGTTGGGTGCCAATCAGCCCCAGCATTTT.